This T cell receptor (beta chain) came from a study of blood T cell repertoires in COVID-19 (dated by TCRdb to 2020 to 2022). Looking at the study overall: Samples from collaborators originated in the United States, Italy and Spain and spanned both the acute and convalescent phases of COVID-19. The prospective study material was composed of cDNA or gDNA derived from T cells, B-cell-depleted T cells, or PBMCs. Where available, HLA class I and class II types were obtained from metadata supplied by the sample provider rather than from assay-based typing. Nearly every sample came with metadata listing a de-identified subject ID, COVID-19 status, age in years and sex. The repertoires were released in a freely available public database meant as a resource for research on the immune response to SARS-CoV-2. Deeply sampled blood TCRbeta repertoires from subjects exposed to, actively infected with, or recovered from COVID-19 were included in the dataset. The samples were drawn from the first 160 participants of the ongoing ImmuneRACE study and from 950 to 1,500 subjects provided by 6 global collaborators. Study-level results and caveats: How much clinical and demographic metadata was included differed by source and by participant, and the metadata was provided uncurated.

TCRbeta CDR3 regions were amplified from genomic DNA using the immunoSEQ Assay, a bias-controlled multiplex PCR. In the source study's methods: Nucleated cell counts per sample were estimated from amplification of reference gene primers within the assay. To quantify the absolute abundance of each unique TCRbeta CDR3 rearrangement, sequence reads were collapsed and filtered. For each sample, productive Simpson clonality was calculated by taking the square root of Simpson's diversity index across productive rearrangements. The clones in this table, taken by TCRdb from immuneACCESS, are in-frame only. Not every clone is retained; where verified, under half of the shortfall comes from an unresolved V gene, and the cause of the rest is unknown. That table supplies the V and J calls and clone size; D and trimming were determined from the DNA. Across this sample there are 450,000 or so clones, with over 75% seen only once. The ten largest clones represent roughly 1.6% of the sample.

The germline V gene encodes CDR1 LNHDA and CDR2 SQIVND (reference sequence). The CDR3 starts with the cysteine, ends with the phenylalanine, and has 15 residues. Just CDR3 DNA is preserved here, 45 bases in frame from base 1. V has 7 bases trimmed and J has 4 bases trimmed; junction bases matching no gene number 9. Comments on this clone: The target of this receptor is not known. One base away there is no much larger clone; base qualities are not given.

One collaborating source in Seattle enrolled patients while the patients were actively infected and followed the patients over time throughout the course of disease. Each collaborating institution followed its own protocols to collect whole blood in K2EDTA tubes. For TCRbeta analysis, collaborators shipped samples as frozen whole blood, isolated PBMCs, or DNA extracted from either of those sample types. Sequencing was performed on peripheral blood. This TCR was sampled from a middle-aged woman with COVID-19, enrolled during active disease. The V and J genes are TRBV19 and TRBJ1-5; 8 junctional bases match TRBD1. The nucleotides are TGTGCCAGTACCCTTATGGACAGGGATAATCAGCCCCAGCATTTT. The translation is CASTLMDRDNQPQHF.